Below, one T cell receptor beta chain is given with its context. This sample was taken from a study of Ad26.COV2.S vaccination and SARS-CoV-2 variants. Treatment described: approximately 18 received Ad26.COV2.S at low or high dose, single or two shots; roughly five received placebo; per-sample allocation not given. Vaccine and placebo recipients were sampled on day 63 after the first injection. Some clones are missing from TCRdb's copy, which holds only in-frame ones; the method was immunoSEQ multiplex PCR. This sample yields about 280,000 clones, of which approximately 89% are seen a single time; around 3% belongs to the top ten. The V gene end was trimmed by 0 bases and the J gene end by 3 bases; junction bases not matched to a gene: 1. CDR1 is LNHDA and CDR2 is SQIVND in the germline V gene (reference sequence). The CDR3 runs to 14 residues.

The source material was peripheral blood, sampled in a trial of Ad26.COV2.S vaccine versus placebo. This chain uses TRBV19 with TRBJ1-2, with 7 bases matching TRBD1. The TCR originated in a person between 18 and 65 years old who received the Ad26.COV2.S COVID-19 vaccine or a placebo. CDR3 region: CASSIDGTDYGYTF. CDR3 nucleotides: TGTGCCAGTAGTATAGACGGGACAGACTATGGCTACACCTTC.